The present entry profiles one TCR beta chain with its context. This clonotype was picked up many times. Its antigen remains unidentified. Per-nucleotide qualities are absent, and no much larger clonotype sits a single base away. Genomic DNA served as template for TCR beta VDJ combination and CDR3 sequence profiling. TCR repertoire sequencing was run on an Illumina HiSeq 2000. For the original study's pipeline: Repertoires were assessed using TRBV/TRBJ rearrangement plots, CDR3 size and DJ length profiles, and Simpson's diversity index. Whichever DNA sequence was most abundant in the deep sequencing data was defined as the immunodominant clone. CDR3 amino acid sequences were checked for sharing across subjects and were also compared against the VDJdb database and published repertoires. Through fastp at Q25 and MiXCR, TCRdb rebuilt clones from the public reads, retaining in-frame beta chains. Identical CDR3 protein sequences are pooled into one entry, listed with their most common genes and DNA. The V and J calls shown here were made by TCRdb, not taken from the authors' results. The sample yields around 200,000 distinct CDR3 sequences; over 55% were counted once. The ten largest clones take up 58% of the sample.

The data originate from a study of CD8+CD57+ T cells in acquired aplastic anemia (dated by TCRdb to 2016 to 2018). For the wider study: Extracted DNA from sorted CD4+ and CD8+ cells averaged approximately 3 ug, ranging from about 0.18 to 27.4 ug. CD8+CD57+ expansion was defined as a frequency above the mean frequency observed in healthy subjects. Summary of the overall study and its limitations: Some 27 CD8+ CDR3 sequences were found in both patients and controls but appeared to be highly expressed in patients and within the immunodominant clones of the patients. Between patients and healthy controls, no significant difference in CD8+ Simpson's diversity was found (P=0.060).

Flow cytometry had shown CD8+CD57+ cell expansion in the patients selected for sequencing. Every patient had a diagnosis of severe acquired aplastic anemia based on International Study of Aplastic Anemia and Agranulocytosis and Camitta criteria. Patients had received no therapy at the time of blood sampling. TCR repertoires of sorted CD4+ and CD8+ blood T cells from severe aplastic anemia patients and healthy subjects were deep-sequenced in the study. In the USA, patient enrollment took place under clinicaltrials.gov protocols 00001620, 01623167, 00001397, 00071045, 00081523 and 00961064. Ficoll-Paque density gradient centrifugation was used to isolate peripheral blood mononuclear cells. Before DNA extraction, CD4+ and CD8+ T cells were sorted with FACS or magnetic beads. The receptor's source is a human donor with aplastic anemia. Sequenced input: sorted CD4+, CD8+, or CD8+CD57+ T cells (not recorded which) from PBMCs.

CDR3 reads: CARVGGRTGELFF. The DNA reads TGTGCCAGGGTCGGGGGGAGAACCGGGGAGCTGTTTTTT. The rearranged chain carries TRBV6-2 or TRBV6-3 and TRBJ2-2; 7 central nucleotides agree with TRBD2. Here V drops 9 bases and J drops 5 bases, and the junction holds 6 bases not matched to any gene. For CDR1 and CDR2, the germline V gene lists MNHEY and SVGEGT. The CDR3 sequence holds 13 residues, the cysteine and phenylalanine included. Just CDR3 DNA is preserved here, 39 bases in frame from base 1.